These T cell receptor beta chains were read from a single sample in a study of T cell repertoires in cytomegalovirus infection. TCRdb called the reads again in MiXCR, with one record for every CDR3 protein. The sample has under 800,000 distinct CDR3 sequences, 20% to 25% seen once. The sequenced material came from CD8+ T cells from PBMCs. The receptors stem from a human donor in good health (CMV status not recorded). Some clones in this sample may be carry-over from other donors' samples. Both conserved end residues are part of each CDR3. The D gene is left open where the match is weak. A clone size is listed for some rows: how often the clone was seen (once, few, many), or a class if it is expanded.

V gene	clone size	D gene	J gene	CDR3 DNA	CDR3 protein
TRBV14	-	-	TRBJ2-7	TGTGCCAGCAGCCAGCTCGGGCACTACGAGCAGTACTTC	CASSQLGHYEQYF
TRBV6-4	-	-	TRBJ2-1	TGTGCCAGCAGTGGCCAACCGATCTCTTACAATGAGCAGTTCTTC	CASSGQPISYNEQFF
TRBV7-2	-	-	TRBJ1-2	TGTGCCATAGGGACGCCACCCCATGGCTACACCTTC	CAIGTPPHGYTF
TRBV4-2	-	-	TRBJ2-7	TGTGCCAGCAGCCAAGGAGTCGAGCAGTACTTC	CASSQGVEQYF
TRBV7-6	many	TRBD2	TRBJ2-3	TGTGCCAGCAGCTTAGTATATGAGACTAGCCCTACAGATACGCAGTATTTT	CASSLVYETSPTDTQYF
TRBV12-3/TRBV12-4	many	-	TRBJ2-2	TGTGCCAGCAGGGAGGGGGTCGGCCTAAATCCGAACACCGGGGAGCTGTTTTTT	CASREGVGLNPNTGELFF
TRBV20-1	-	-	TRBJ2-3	TGCAGTGCCGGTACAGATACGCAGTATTTT	CSAGTDTQYF
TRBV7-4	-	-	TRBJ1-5	TGTGCCAACTCCCTCGAGGGCAGCAATCAGCCCCAGCATTTT	CANSLEGSNQPQHF
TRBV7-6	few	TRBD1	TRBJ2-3	TGTGCCAGCAGCCCTCGGGACAGACTCACAGATACGCAGTATTTT	CASSPRDRLTDTQYF
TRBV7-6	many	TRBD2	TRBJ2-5	TGTGCCAGCAGCCGAACACTAGCGGAGACCCAGTACTTC	CASSRTLAETQYF
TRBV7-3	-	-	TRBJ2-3	TGTGCCAGCAGCAAAAGGGACCACACAGATACGCAGTATTTT	CASSKRDHTDTQYF
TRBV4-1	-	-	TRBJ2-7	TGCGCCAGCAGCCAAGCCCAGGGGACAACCTACGAGCAGTACTTC	CASSQAQGTTYEQYF
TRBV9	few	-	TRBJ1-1	TGTGCCAGCAGCGTCGGACAGAGGAACACTGAAGCTTTCTTT	CASSVGQRNTEAFF
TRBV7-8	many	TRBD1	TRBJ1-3	TGTGCCGTGACAGGGGGAAACACCATATATTTT	CAVTGGNTIYF
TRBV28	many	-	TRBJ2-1	TGTGCCAGCAGTTCCCCGGGGTCAGGGGCCTGGGACGGTGGCAATGAGCAGTTCTTC	CASSSPGSGAWDGGNEQFF
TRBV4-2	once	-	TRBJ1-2	TGTGCCAGCAGCCAAGAAGAGTTTCTTAGTGGCTACACCTTC	CASSQEEFLSGYTF
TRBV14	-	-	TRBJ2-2	TGTGCCAGCAGCCAAGATCAGTCCCCGGAGGAGCTGTTTTTT	CASSQDQSPEELFF
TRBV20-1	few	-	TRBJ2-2	TGCAGTGCTAGAGCAATAGGGCGGGGGAACACCGGGGAGCTGTTTTTT	CSARAIGRGNTGELFF
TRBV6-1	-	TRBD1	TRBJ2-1	TGTGCCAGCAGCGTGGGGACAGGGCCCTACAATGAGCAGTTCTTC	CASSVGTGPYNEQFF
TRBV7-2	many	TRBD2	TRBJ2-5	TGTGCCAGCAGCTTAGGGTGGCAGCGGGGGGGCCCGTGGGAGACCCAGTACTTC	CASSLGWQRGGPWETQYF
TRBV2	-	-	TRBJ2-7	TGTGCCAGCTCCTGGGACGCCTCCTACGAGCAGTACTTC	CASSWDASYEQYF
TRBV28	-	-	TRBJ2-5	TGTGCCAGCAGTTCCTTCCGTGGGGGTGACGAGACCCAGTACTTC	CASSSFRGGDETQYF
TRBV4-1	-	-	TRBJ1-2	TGCGCCAGCAGCCAAGTCCCAGGGGCGGACTATGGCTACACCTTC	CASSQVPGADYGYTF
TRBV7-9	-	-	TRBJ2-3	TGTGCCAGCAGCTTAGCGCAGACCTATTTAACCTGGGATACGCAGTATTTT	CASSLAQTYLTWDTQYF
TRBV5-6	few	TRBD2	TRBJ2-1	TGTGCCAGCAGCCTGCGGGGGGGCCACAATGAGCAGTTCTTC	CASSLRGGHNEQFF
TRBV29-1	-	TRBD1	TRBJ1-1	TGCAGCGTCCCGACAGGGGAGGTTGAAGCTTTCTTT	CSVPTGEVEAFF
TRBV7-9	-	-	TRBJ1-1	TGTGCCAGCAGCCCGCGGGGGGGCCTTGAAGCTTTCTTT	CASSPRGGLEAFF
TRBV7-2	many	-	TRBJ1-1	TGTGCCAGCAGCTCGGCCGCTTTCTTT	CASSSAAFF
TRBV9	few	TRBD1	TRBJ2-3	TGTGCCAGCAGCGTAGAAGACAGGGGAGGCGGCACAGATACGCAGTATTTT	CASSVEDRGGGTDTQYF
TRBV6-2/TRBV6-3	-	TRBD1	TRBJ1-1	TGTGCCAGCACTGACCGGGACAGGCCCTTTGAAGCTTTCTTT	CASTDRDRPFEAFF
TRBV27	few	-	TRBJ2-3	TGTGCCAGCACCCCCGGATCCACCCTGGGAGATACGCAGTATTTT	CASTPGSTLGDTQYF
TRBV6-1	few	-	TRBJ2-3	TGTGCCAGCAGTGAAGCAGGGGCAGCGCCAGGAAGCACAGATACGCAGTATTTT	CASSEAGAAPGSTDTQYF
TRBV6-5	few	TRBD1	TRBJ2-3	TGTGCCAGCAGTTACTCGATATCCGGCGGACAGGGGATCTTTTCCACAGATACGCAGTATTTT	CASSYSISGGQGIFSTDTQYF
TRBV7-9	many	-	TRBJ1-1	TGTGCCAGCAGCTTAGCCTCTGGAGGCGCTTTCTTT	CASSLASGGAFF
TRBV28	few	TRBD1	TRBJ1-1	TGTGCCAGCAGTCCCCTGGGACAGGGGTTCACTGAAGCTTTCTTT	CASSPLGQGFTEAFF
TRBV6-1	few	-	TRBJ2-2	TGTGCCAGCAGTGAAGAGACAGCTTTCTGGGGGGAGCTGTTTTTT	CASSEETAFWGELFF
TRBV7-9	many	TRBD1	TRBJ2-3	TGTGCCAGCACCCTCCCCCGGGACAGGGGCACAGATACGCAGTATTTT	CASTLPRDRGTDTQYF
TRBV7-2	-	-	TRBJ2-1	TGTGCCAGCAGCTTCCACATGGTTTACAATGAACAGTTCTTC	CASSFHMVYNEQFF
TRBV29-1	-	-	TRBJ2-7	TGCAGCGTCATCCTAGATGAGGCCTTCGAGCAGTACTTC	CSVILDEAFEQYF
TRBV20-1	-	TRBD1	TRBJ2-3	TGCAGTGCTTATACGACAGGGGCAAGCACAGATACGCAGTATTTT	CSAYTTGASTDTQYF
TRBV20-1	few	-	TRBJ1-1	TGCAGTGCTAGGCGTGCTGAAGCTTTCTTT	CSARRAEAFF